This section outlines one T cell receptor (beta chain) sequence together with its context. Germline loops: CDR1 GTSNPN, CDR2 SVGIG (reference sequence). Trimming left V 0 bases short and J 5 bases short, with 13 bases between. CDR3 length: 14 amino acids. The entry originates in a study of blood T cell repertoires in COVID-19. As for the study in general: Samples taken during acute and convalescent COVID-19 were collected in the United States, Italy and Spain. In each case, the material was cDNA or gDNA derived from T cells, B-cell-depleted T cells, or PBMCs.

As originally analysed: From reference gene primer amplification, estimates of nucleated cell counts were derived. The protocol was immunoSEQ multiplex PCR, while the TCRdb copy is restricted to in-frame clones and leaves out a portion. The DNA gave D and trimming, while V, J and clone size come from that table. The sample carries tens of thousands of clones, 88% recorded once. The specimen was peripheral blood. The sequence derives from a human donor in a cohort sampled during active COVID-19. V usage is TRBV30 and J usage is TRBJ2-5; no firm D call. CDR3 DNA sequence: TGTGCCTGGAGTGTACAGAAGAAGATCGAGACCCAGTACTTC. Protein: CAWSVQKKIETQYF.